The clone carrying this T cell receptor beta chain occurred a few times. Antigen unknown. This specimen comes from a study of molecular identifiers for immune sequencing clone quantification. In germline, CDR1 is DFQATT, CDR2 SNEGSKA (reference sequence). Trimming at V came to 2 bases and at J to 3 bases, leaving 4 bases not matched to a gene. The CDR3 runs 13 residues. MiXCR, run by TCRdb on the PCR reads, gives a single entry per CDR3 protein. Here the sample spans about 320,000 distinct CDR3 sequences, about 20% being singletons. Study-wide points: Beyond 20 RNA copies, clones held over 98% of effector molecules, compared with under 1% in naive cells.

This clonotype originated in a human donor in good health. Some libraries in this study had Jurkat cell RNA spiked in. Sequences were obtained from naive CD8+ T cells from blood, with Jurkat cell RNA spiked in. Subset described: FACS-sorted CD8+CD4-CCR7+CD45RA+ naive T cells. J is TRBJ2-7 and V is TRBV20-1; 7 nucleotides match TRBD2. The CDR3 reads CSARLGGSYEQYF. The CDR3, as DNA: TGCAGTGCTAGATTGGGGGGGAGCTACGAGCAGTACTTC.